The entry below gives a single T cell receptor (beta chain) sequence along with its context. In the original workflow: Nucleated cell counts were estimated from reference gene primer amplification. TCRdb's table, derived via immunoSEQ multiplex PCR, lists solely in-frame clones and lacks some. D and trimming were read from the DNA, whereas the V and J calls and clone size are those reported in that table. The table lists 310,000 or so clones, approximately 89% of them singletons, with around 9.5% in the top ten. The entry originates in a study of blood T cell repertoires in COVID-19. Overall study context: Specimens from acute and convalescent COVID-19 originated in the United States, Italy and Spain.

The V end lost 9 bases, the J end lost 0 bases, and 18 bases lay between the germline ends. Germline loops: CDR1 MDHEN, CDR2 SYDVKM. The CDR3 covers 16 residues. The study drew participants aged about 18 to 95 years from fewer than 30 US areas. Cohort 3 donors counted as recovered after two negative PCRs, clearance, or resolved symptoms. The sequence came from a woman between 40 and 50 years old who had recovered from COVID-19. The material sequenced was PBMCs or T cells enriched from blood (not recorded which). This chain connects TRBV28 to TRBJ1-5; weak D call: TRBD1 (5 bases). The CDR3 bases are TGTGCCAGTCTGGCGGGGACCCCATATAGCAATCAGCCCCAGCATTTT. It codes for CASLAGTPYSNQPQHF.